This T cell receptor beta chain came from a study of regulatory T cells in long-lasting Graves disease. Deletions cut 6 bases from V and 5 bases from J, with 4 bases between. Germline loops: CDR1 SNHLY, CDR2 FYNNEI. CDR3 size: 10 residues. As to time point: newly diagnosed GD, antithyroid drugs for less than 3 months. PBMC-derived RNA was used for the TCR library. The TCR beta library used iRepertoire HTBI primers with Arm-PCR amplification of CDR3. TCRdb re-derived calls from the multiplex PCR reads in MiXCR, one entry per CDR3 protein. Of a few hundred thousand distinct CDR3 sequences listed, roughly 10% are singletons. Many counts were recorded for this clonotype. The same data also contributed to another study, on T cells in Graves' hyperthyroidism and ophthalmopathy. That investigation notes: An absence of ophthalmopathy progression within 18 months meant stable Graves' hyperthyroidism.

This specimen consisted of peripheral blood mononuclear cells (PBMCs), obtained at new diagnosis, from a patient treated with antithyroid drugs. This receptor was identified in a woman aged 18-35 years with Graves disease. This chain links TRBV2 with TRBJ2-5; no clear D. The CDR3 bases are TGTGCCAGCAGGTTCGAGACCCAGTACTTC. Translating gives CASRFETQYF.